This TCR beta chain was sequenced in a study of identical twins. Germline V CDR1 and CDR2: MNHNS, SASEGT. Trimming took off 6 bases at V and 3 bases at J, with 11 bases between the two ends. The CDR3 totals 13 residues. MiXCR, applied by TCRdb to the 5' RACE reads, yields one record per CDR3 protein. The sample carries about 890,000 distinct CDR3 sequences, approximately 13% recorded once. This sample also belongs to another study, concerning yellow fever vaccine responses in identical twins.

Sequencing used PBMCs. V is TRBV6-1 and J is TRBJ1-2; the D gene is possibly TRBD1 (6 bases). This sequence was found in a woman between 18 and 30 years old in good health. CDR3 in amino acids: CASRPGTHYGYTF. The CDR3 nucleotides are TGTGCCAGCAGACCCGGGACACACTATGGCTACACCTTC.